This paragraph covers one TCR beta chain sequence. What it binds is unknown. One end of the junction fails to match germline, which may point to a read error. Within the sample, other DNA sequences also encode this same CDR3. Donors had nominal health at sampling but likely had unrecorded immune exposures. Looked up from germline, CDR1 is SGHVS and CDR2 is FNYEAQ. The CDR3 consists of 16 residues. The data stem from a study of cytomegalovirus exposure and HLA in healthy donors. The PCR employed 60 Vbeta primers together with 13 Jbeta primers. Authors' analysis steps: Counted up in a later analysis, unique TCR beta chains came to about 80 million, with around 9.9 million shared. Using immunoSEQ multiplex PCR, the repertoire was profiled, and TCRdb retains in-frame clones only, with some absent. For V, J and clone size, that table is used; D and trimming come from the DNA. The repertoire holds under 150,000 clones, with roughly 69% as singletons.

Study conclusions and caveats: A later examination showed that TCR association rates differed by HLA locus, with DRB1 most and HLA-C fewest. When analyzed later, a missense DCLRE1C variant was found to be linked to TCR beta V- and J-gene trimming.

The TCR sequence derives from a human donor in good health. The chain is built from TRBV7-6 and TRBJ2-3, with 7 bases matching TRBD1. The sequenced sample was PBMCs. The CDR3 is CASSSTGASTTDTQYF. CDR3 DNA sequence: TGTGCCAGCAGCTCAACAGGGGCGTCAACCACAGATACACAGTATTTT.